Listed below are T cell receptor beta chains from one sample, sequenced in a study of cytomegalovirus exposure and HLA in healthy donors. Using immunoSEQ multiplex PCR, the repertoire was profiled, and TCRdb retains in-frame clones only, with some absent. The table lists about 200,000 clones, around 90% of them singletons. Sequencing was done on a sample of PBMCs. The source of these receptors is a boy aged 2-15 years in good health and CMV-seronegative. The CDR3 runs from the conserved cysteine through the conserved F or W. D genes are given only for firm matches. Clone size appears in some rows only: once, few, many, or a class for an expanded clone.

j_call v_call d_call clone_size cdr3_aa cdr3_nt
TRBJ2-7 TRBV27 TRBD2 NA CASGRRASGVKYEQYF TGTGCCAGCGGGAGGAGAGCTAGCGGGGTAAAGTACGAGCAGTACTTC
TRBJ2-7 TRBV19 TRBD1 NA CASSTWGTGTYEQYF TGTGCCAGTAGCACGTGGGGGACAGGGACCTACGAGCAGTACTTC
TRBJ1-4 TRBV5-1 NA NA CASSLGGGDEKLFF TGCGCCAGCAGCTTGGGCGGGGGAGATGAAAAACTGTTTTTT
TRBJ2-3 TRBV28 NA NA CASSLLPDTQYF TGTGCCAGCAGTTTACTACCCGATACGCAGTATTTT
TRBJ2-1 TRBV7-2 TRBD2 NA CASSQGLAARYNEQFF TGTGCCAGCAGCCAGGGACTAGCGGCCCGTTACAATGAGCAGTTCTTC
TRBJ1-1 TRBV5-5 NA NA CASSLPVATEAFF TGTGCCAGCAGCTTGCCGGTTGCCACTGAAGCTTTCTTT
TRBJ1-1 TRBV12-5 TRBD1 once CASGRDSSNTEAFF TGTGCTAGTGGACGGGACAGCTCTAACACTGAAGCTTTCTTT
TRBJ1-5 TRBV28 NA NA CASSSAVQSQHF TGTGCCAGCAGTTCAGCAGTACAGTCCCAGCATTTT
TRBJ2-3 TRBV27 NA NA CASRVGQITDTQYF TGTGCCAGCAGGGTCGGACAGATCACAGATACGCAGTATTTT
TRBJ2-7 TRBV27 NA NA CASSLSSGIDHEQYF TGTGCCAGCAGTTTATCTTCGGGTATTGACCACGAGCAGTACTTC
TRBJ1-1 TRBV6-4 NA NA CASSPTVLNTEAFF TGTGCCAGCAGTCCAACAGTTTTGAACACTGAAGCTTTCTTT
TRBJ1-1 TRBV5-5 NA NA CASSFLRTEAFF TGTGCCAGCAGCTTTTTGCGGACTGAAGCTTTCTTT
TRBJ1-2 TRBV4-1 NA NA CASSQGPRGYTF TGCGCCAGCAGCCAAGGTCCGCGGGGCTACACCTTC
TRBJ2-6 TRBV28 NA few CASSKDTSGANVLTF TGTGCCAGCAGCAAAGACACATCTGGGGCCAACGTCCTGACTTTC
TRBJ1-5 TRBV30 NA NA CAWSEGALNQPQHF TGTGCCTGGAGTGAAGGGGCCCTCAATCAGCCCCAGCATTTT
TRBJ1-1 TRBV6-5 NA NA CASTLTGTTEAFF TGTGCCAGCACCTTAACAGGGACCACTGAAGCTTTCTTT
TRBJ1-2 TRBV21-1 NA NA CASIVQGARYGYTF TGTGCCAGCATAGTGCAGGGGGCCCGCTATGGCTACACCTTC